Described below is a single T cell receptor beta chain sequence and its context. The record originates from a study of human T cells and chemical hapten exposure. The time point: pre-sensitization, week 0. Described treatment: therapeutic diphenylcyclopropenone sensitization with weekly scalp DPC. CDR3 length: 14 amino acids. Trimming removed 7 bases at V and 8 bases at J, with 18 bases between. Germline V CDR1 and CDR2: SGHAT, FQNNGV. TCRdb redid the calling of the RACE reads with MiXCR, one entry per CDR3 protein. The profile shows 280,000 or so distinct CDR3 sequences, just under 8% of them singletons.

Sequenced here: whole blood, sampled in connection with sensitization to the hapten diphenylcyclopropenone (DPC). This sequence originates from a young man with alopecia areata. Some clones in this sample may be carry-over from other donors' samples. The chain combines TRBV11-2 with TRBJ2-1; tentative D call: TRBD1 (6 bases). In DNA form, the CDR3 reads TGTGCCAGCACCATCAGGGGCGGGTACGATGAGCAGTTCTTC. Translating it yields CASTIRGGYDEQFF.